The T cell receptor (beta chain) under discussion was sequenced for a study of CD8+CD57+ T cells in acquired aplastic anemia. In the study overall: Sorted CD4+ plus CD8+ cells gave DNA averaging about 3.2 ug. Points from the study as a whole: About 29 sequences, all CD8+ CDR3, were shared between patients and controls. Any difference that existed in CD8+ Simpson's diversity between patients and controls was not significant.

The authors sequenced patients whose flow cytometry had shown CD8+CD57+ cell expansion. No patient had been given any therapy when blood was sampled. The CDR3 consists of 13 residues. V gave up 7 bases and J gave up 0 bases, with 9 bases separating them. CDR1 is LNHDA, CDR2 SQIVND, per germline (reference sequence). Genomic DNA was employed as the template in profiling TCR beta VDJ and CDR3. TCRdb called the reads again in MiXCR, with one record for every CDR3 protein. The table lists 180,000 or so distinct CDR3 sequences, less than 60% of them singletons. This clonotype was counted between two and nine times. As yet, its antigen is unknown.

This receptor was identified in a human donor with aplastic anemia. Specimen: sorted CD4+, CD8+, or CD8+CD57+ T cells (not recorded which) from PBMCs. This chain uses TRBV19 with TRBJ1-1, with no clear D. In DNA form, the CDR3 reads TGTGCCAGTAATTGGAACATGAACACTGAAGCTTTCTTT. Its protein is CASNWNMNTEAFF.